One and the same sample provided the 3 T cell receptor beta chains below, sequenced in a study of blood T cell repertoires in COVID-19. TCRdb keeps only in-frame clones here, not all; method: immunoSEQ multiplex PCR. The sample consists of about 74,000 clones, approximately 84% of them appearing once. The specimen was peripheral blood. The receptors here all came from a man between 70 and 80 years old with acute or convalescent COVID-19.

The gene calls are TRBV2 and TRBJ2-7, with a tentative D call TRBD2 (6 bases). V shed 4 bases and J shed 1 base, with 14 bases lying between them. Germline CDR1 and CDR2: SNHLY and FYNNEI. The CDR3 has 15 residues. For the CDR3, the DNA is TGTGCCAGCAGTGTTTGGGCGGGGCTTTCCTACGAGCAGTACTTC. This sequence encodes CASSVWAGLSYEQYF.

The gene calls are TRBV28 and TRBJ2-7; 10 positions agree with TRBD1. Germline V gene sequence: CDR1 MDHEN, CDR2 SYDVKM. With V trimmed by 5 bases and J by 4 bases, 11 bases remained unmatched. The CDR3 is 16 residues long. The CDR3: CASSPLSDRGLYEQYF. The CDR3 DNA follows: TGTGCCAGCAGTCCATTGTCTGACAGGGGGCTGTACGAGCAGTACTTC.

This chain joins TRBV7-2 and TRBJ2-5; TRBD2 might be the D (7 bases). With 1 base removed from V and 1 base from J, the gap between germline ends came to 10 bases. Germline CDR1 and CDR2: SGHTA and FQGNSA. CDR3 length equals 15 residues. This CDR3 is CASSLVGGLQETQYF. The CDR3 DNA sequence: TGTGCCAGCAGCTTAGTCGGGGGGCTCCAAGAGACCCAGTACTTC.